These 17 T cell receptor beta chains originate from one sample sequenced in a study of a mutant IDH1 vaccine in newly diagnosed glioma. Described time point: week 35, safety follow-up. With topical imiquimod, each dose of the vaccine consisted of 300 ug of mutant IDH1 20-mer peptide. Libraries were prepared by immunoSEQ multiplex PCR; TCRdb keeps only in-frame clonotypes and omits some of them. The sample contains tens of thousands of clones, under 85% of which appear only once. Antigens for these TCRs are unknown. Sequencing was performed on PBMCs, taken from a glioma patient whose treatment included an IDH1 peptide vaccine. These TCRs come from a man aged 45-60 years with glioma.

The rearrangement links TRBV7-9 to TRBJ1-1; perhaps TRBD1 as D (6 bases). Germline loops: CDR1 SEHNR, CDR2 FQNEAQ (reference sequence). The CDR3 totals 13 residues. V lost 5 bases to trimming and J lost 3 bases, with 10 bases between them. CDR3 sequence (DNA): TGTGCCAGCAGCAGGGGGACGTACACTGAAGCTTTCTTT. Protein sequence: CASSRGTYTEAFF.

The chain employs TRBV5-4 and TRBJ1-1, with TRBD1 as a possible D gene (5 bases). This CDR3 region has 14 residues. Trimming stripped 0 bases from V and 3 bases from J, with 9 bases between. In germline, CDR1 is SGHNT, CDR2 YYREEE (reference sequence). CDR3 in amino acids: CASSLGGGDTEAFF. The CDR3 DNA is TGTGCCAGCAGCTTGGGGGGAGGGGACACTGAAGCTTTCTTT.

This chain uses TRBV4-2 with TRBJ1-2; possibly TRBD1 for D (6 bases). The V gene lost 3 bases and the J gene lost 4 bases, with 18 bases spanning the gap. The CDR3 covers 16 residues. Germline V gene lookup returns CDR1 LGHNA and CDR2 YNFKEQ. The CDR3 spells CASSQENRARGYGYTF. For the CDR3, the DNA is TGTGCCAGCAGCCAGGAAAACAGGGCCAGGGGCTATGGCTACACCTTC.

CDR3 sequence reads: CASSPQGTATNEKLFF. CDR3 coding DNA: TGCGCCAGCAGCCCGCAGGGGACTGCAACTAATGAAAAACTGTTTTTT. The rearrangement joins TRBV5-1 to TRBJ1-4; weak D call: TRBD1 (6 bases). Trimming pared 4 bases from V and 0 bases from J, leaving 13 bases between. Germline values: CDR1 SGHRS, CDR2 YFSETQ. This CDR3 region has 16 residues. Full variable domain (remainder filled in from reference TRBV5-1 and TRBJ1-4): KAGVTQTPRYLIKTRGQQVTLSCSPISGHRSVSWYQQTPGQGLQFLFEYFSETQRNKGNFPGRFSGRQFSNSRSEMNVSTLELGDSALYLCASSPQGTATNEKLFFGSGTQLSVL.

The chain recombines TRBV9 with TRBJ1-2; D is possibly TRBD1 (6 bases). This CDR3 has 13 residues. With 3 bases removed from V and 8 bases from J, the gap between germline ends came to 14 bases. Germline loops: CDR1 SGDLS, CDR2 YYNGEE. CDR3: CASSDTGWKGYTF. Here the CDR3 DNA reads TGTGCCAGCAGCGACACAGGGTGGAAGGGCTACACCTTC.

This chain uses TRBV6-5 with TRBJ2-7; D may match TRBD1 or TRBD2 (5 bases each). The CDR3 has 12 amino acids. CDR1 is MNHEY, CDR2 SVGAGI, per germline. V shed 6 bases and J shed 6 bases, with 12 bases lying between them. CDR3 residues: CASSNGAGEQYF. The DNA of the CDR3 is TGTGCCAGCAGCAACGGGGCTGGCGAGCAGTACTTC.

The CDR3 coding sequence is TGTGCCAGCAGTTACTCGTTCACAGGGGCTAACTATGGCTACACCTTC. It encodes CASSYSFTGANYGYTF. V gene TRBV6-5 combines with J gene TRBJ1-2, with 7 bases identical to TRBD1. The length of the CDR3 is 16 residues. J lost 0 bases, V lost 0 bases, and 4 bases had no gene match. Germline lookup yields CDR1 MNHEY and CDR2 SVGAGI.

This rearrangement joins TRBV7-9 to TRBJ2-5, with D perhaps assigned TRBD1 or TRBD2 (6 bases each). Germline CDR1 and CDR2: SEHNR and FQNEAQ (reference sequence). CDR3 size: 15 residues. V was clipped by 1 base and J by 4 bases, with 13 bases between them. The CDR3 sequence is CASSLGGRGGETQYF. The DNA for the CDR3 is TGTGCCAGCAGCTTAGGGGGCAGGGGAGGAGAGACCCAGTACTTC.

The CDR3 DNA follows: TGTGCCAGCAGCCCGAATCGGGCAGGGTCCCCAGATACGCAGTATTTT. This gives the protein CASSPNRAGSPDTQYF. The rearrangement uses TRBV5-4 and TRBJ2-3, with a possible D match to TRBD1 (5 bases). The V gene's germline CDR1 is SGHNT and CDR2 YYREEE (reference sequence). Trimming shortened V by 4 bases and J by 4 bases, and 19 bases separated the two germline ends. This CDR3 is 16 amino acids long.

The V and J genes are TRBV15 and TRBJ1-5, with 8 bases fitting TRBD1. Germline values: CDR1 LNHNV, CDR2 YYDKDF (reference sequence). There are 14 residues in the CDR3. The trim removed 5 bases at V and 6 bases at J, leaving 6 bases unmatched. CDR3 sequence reads: CATSGDRGGQPQHF. The DNA for the CDR3 is TGTGCCACCAGCGGCGACAGGGGTGGTCAGCCCCAGCATTTT. Drawing the rest from reference TRBV15 and TRBJ1-5, the complete variable domain is DAMVIQNPRYQVTQFGKPVTLSCSQTLNHNVMYWYQQKSSQAPKLLFHYYDKDFNNEADTPDNFQSRRPNTSFCFLDIRSPGLGDTAMYLCATSGDRGGQPQHFGDGTRLSIL.

This chain uses TRBV2 with TRBJ2-7; TRBD2 aligns across 8 bases. J was trimmed by 3 bases and V by 6 bases; bases with no gene match: 13. The germline gives CDR1 SNHLY, CDR2 FYNNEI. The CDR3 spans 16 residues. The CDR3, as DNA: TGTGCCAGCAGCTTTGGGACGGCGGGGGGTAACTACGAGCAGTACTTC. Translated, it gives CASSFGTAGGNYEQYF.

The rearrangement joins TRBV7-8 to TRBJ2-5, with a possible D match to TRBD1 (5 bases). Trimming removed 5 bases from V and 5 bases from J, with 15 bases in between. This CDR3 has 14 amino acids. Germline loops: CDR1 SGHVS, CDR2 FQNEAQ. CDR3 protein: CASSPEAGSETQYF. The CDR3 nucleotides are TGTGCCAGCAGCCCTGAGGCAGGGTCTGAGACCCAGTACTTC.

The CDR3 DNA reads TGTGCCACCAGCCCCCGGGGGGGAATTGGCTATGGCTACACCTTC. This codes for CATSPRGGIGYGYTF. The chain combines TRBV15 with TRBJ1-2; maybe TRBD1 (5 bases). The germline V and J ends were trimmed by 5 bases and 4 bases, with 17 bases remaining between them. CDR1 and CDR2 from the germline V gene are LNHNV and YYDKDF (reference sequence). The CDR3 has 15 amino acids.

The chain joins TRBV6-1 to TRBJ1-4; 8 bases match TRBD1. V lost 1 base and J lost 5; bases outside the gene matches: 12. CDR1 MNHNS and CDR2 SASEGT come from the germline V gene. The CDR3 consists of 18 residues. The chain's CDR3 is CASSEGAGGPGVNEKLFF. CDR3 DNA sequence: TGTGCCAGCAGTGAAGGCGCAGGGGGCCCGGGGGTAAATGAAAAACTGTTTTTT.

The chain joins TRBV9 to TRBJ1-5; D gene unclear. This CDR3 comprises 13 residues. The germline V gene has CDR1 SGDLS and CDR2 YYNGEE. Trimming cost V 0 bases and J 9 bases, with 10 bases left between them. The CDR3 coding sequence is TGTGCCAGCAGCGTAGCTACGGGTCGGCCCCAGCATTTT. It codes for CASSVATGRPQHF.

The chain recombines TRBV7-8 with TRBJ1-3, with D possibly being TRBD1 (6 bases). The CDR3 sequence is 12 residues long. The germline gives CDR1 SGHVS, CDR2 FQNEAQ. V was cut by 2 bases and J by 8 bases, with 7 bases left in between. DNA for the CDR3: TGTGCCAGCAGCTTATCAGGGGACACCATATATTTT. Its protein product is CASSLSGDTIYF.

The chain's CDR3 is CASRPGTWTGELFF. Here the CDR3 DNA reads TGTGCCAGCAGGCCCGGGACTTGGACCGGGGAGCTGTTTTTT. The chain couples TRBV28 to TRBJ2-2; D possibly corresponds to TRBD2 (6 bases). Germline loops: CDR1 MDHEN, CDR2 SYDVKM. The CDR3 consists of 14 residues. V was clipped by 6 bases and J by 5 bases, with 13 bases between them.